This T cell receptor (beta chain) was identified during a study of control samples from healthy donors and cancer patients. V was clipped by 0 bases and J by 4 bases; unmatched bases: 5. CDR1 SGHNT and CDR2 YYREEE come from the germline V gene (reference sequence). The CDR3 covers 17 residues. Assay used: immunoSEQ multiplex PCR; TCRdb lists only in-frame clones, some missing. Among about 110,000 clones listed, around 89% were seen once. Sequencing input: blood. The clonotype comes from a woman aged 50 to 60 in good health. The rearrangement links TRBV5-4 to TRBJ2-2, with 11 bases identical to TRBD2. In nucleotides, the CDR3 is TGTGCCAGCAGCTTGGTACTAGCGGGGGATATCACCGGGGAGCTGTTTTTT. Translated: CASSLVLAGDITGELFF.